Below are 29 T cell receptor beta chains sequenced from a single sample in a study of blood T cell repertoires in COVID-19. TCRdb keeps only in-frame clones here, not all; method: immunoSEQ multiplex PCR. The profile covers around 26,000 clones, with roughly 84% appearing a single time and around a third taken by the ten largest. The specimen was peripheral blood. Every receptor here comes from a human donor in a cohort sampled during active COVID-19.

The CDR3 region is CASLTSAEHEQYF. In nucleotides, the CDR3 is TGTGCCAGCTTAACTAGCGCGGAACACGAGCAGTACTTC. J is TRBJ2-7 and V is TRBV28; TRBD2 matches 7 bases. The CDR3 consists of 13 residues. Trimming removed 8 bases from V and 5 bases from J; junction bases left unmatched: 9. Germline CDR1 MDHEN, CDR2 SYDVKM.

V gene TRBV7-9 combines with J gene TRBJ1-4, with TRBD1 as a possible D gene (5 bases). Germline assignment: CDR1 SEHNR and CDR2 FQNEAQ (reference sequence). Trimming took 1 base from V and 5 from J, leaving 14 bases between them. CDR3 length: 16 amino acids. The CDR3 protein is CASSLGDGTTNEKLFF. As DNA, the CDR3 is TGTGCCAGCAGCTTAGGAGACGGGACTACCAATGAAAAACTGTTTTTT.

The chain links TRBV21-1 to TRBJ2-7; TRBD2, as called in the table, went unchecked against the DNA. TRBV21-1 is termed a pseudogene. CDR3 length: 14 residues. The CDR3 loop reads CASLQRGTGYEQYF. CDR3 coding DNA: TGTGCCAGCCTACAACGTGGTACCGGGTACGAGCAGTACTTC.

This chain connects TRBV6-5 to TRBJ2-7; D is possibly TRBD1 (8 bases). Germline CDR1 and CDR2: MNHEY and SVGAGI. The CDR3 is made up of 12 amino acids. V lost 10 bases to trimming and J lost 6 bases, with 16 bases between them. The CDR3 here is CATQGGRGEQYF. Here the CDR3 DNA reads TGTGCCACACAGGGGGGGCGCGGCGAGCAGTACTTC.

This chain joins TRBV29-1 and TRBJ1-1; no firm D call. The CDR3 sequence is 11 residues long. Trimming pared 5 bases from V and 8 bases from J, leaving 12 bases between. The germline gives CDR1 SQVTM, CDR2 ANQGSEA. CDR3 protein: CSVRLREEAFF. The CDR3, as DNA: TGCAGCGTTCGCCTGAGGGAAGAAGCTTTCTTT.

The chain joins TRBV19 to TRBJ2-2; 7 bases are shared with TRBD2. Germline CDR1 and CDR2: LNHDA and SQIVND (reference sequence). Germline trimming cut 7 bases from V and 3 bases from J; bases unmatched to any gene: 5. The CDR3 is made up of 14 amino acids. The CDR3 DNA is TGTGCCAGTACCAGACTAGCCGACACCGGGGAGCTGTTTTTT. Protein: CASTRLADTGELFF.

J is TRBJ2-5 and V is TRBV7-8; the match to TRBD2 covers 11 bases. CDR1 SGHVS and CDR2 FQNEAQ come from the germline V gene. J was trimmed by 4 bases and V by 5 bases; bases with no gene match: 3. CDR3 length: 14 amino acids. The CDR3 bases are TGTGCCAGCAGCCGAGGACTAGCGGGAGAGACCCAGTACTTC. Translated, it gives CASSRGLAGETQYF.

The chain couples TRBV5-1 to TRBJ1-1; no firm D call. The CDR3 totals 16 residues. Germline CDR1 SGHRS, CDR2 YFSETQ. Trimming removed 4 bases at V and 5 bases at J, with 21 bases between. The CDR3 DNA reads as TGCGCCAGCAGCACGGAGGGCAGTTTAACGGCGACTGAAGCTTTCTTT. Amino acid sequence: CASSTEGSLTATEAFF.

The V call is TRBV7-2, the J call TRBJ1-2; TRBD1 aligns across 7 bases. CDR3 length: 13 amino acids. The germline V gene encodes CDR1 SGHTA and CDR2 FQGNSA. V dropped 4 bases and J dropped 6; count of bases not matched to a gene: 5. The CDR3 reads CASSSIRGNGYTF. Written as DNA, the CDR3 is TGTGCCAGCAGCTCGATCAGGGGGAATGGCTACACCTTC.

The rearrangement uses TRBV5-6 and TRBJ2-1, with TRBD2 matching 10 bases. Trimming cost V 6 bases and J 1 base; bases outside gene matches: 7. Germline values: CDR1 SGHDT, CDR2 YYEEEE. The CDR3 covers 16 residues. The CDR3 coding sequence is TGTGCCAGCATGAGAGCGGGAGGGGCTTCCTACAATGAGCAGTTCTTC. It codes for CASMRAGGASYNEQFF.

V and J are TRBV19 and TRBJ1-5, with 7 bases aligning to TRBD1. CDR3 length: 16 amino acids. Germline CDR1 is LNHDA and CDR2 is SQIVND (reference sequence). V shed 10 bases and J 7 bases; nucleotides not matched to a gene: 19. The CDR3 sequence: CATQRERGQIRQPQHF. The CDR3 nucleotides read TGTGCCACCCAACGTGAGAGGGGGCAAATACGGCAGCCCCAGCATTTT.

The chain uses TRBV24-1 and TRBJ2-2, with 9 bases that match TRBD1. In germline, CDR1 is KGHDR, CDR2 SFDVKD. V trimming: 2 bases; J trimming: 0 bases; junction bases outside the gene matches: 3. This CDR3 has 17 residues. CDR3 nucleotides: TGTGCCACCAGTGATTCCGGGGACAGGGCGAACACCGGGGAGCTGTTTTTT. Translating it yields CATSDSGDRANTGELFF.

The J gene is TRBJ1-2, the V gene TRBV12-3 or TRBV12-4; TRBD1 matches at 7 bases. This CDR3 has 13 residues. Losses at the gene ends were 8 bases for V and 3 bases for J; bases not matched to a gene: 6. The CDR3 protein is CASYRGLDYGYTF. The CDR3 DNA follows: TGTGCCAGCTATAGGGGGCTGGACTATGGCTACACCTTC.

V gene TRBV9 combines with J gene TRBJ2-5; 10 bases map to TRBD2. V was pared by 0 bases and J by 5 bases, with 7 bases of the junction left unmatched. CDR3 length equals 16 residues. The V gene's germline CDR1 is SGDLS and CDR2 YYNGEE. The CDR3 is CASSVGASGSWETQYF. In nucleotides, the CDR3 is TGTGCCAGCAGCGTAGGGGCTAGCGGGAGTTGGGAGACCCAGTACTTC.

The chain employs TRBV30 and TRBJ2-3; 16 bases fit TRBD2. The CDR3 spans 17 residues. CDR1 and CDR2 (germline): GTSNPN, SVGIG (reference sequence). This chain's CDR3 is CASTGTSGGGGPDTQYF. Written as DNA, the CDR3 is TGTGCAAGTACCGGGACTAGCGGGGGGGGAGGTCCAGATACGCAGTATTTT.

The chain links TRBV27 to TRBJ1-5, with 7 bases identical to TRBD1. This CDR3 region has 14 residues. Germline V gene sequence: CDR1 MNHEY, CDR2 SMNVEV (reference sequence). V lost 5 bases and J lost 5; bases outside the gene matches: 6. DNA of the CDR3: TGTGCCAGCAGTCACGGACAGGTCGATCAGCCCCAGCATTTT. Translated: CASSHGQVDQPQHF.

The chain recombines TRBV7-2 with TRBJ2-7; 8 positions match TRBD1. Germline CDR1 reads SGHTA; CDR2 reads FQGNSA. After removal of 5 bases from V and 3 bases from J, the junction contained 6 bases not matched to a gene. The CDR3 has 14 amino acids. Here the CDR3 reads CASSPRTGSYEQYF. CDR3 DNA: TGTGCCAGCAGCCCTCGGACAGGGAGCTACGAGCAGTACTTC.

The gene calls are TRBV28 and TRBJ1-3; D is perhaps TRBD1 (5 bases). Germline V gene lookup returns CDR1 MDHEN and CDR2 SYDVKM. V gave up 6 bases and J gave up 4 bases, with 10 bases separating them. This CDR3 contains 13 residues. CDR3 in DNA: TGTGCCAGCAGAGGGACTAACGGAAACACCATATATTTT. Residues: CASRGTNGNTIYF.

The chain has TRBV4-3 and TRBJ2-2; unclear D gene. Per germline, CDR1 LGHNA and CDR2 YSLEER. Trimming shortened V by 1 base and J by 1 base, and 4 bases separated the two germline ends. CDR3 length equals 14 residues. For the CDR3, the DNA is TGCGCCAGCAGCCAAGTTAAGAACACCGGGGAGCTGTTTTTT. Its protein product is CASSQVKNTGELFF.

CDR3 loop: CASSSSREQYF. CDR3 in DNA: TGTGCCAGCAGTTCAAGCAGGGAGCAGTACTTC. The gene calls are TRBV28 and TRBJ2-7; D remains unclear. This CDR3 is 11 amino acids long. The germline gives CDR1 MDHEN, CDR2 SYDVKM. Between the trimmed V and J ends, which lost 4 bases and 7 bases, there was a span of 8 bases.

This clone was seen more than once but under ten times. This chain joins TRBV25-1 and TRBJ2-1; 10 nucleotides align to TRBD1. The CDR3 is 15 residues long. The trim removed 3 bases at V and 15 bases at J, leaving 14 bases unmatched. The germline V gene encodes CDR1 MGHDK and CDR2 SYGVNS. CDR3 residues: CASSDWTGGPLSGFF. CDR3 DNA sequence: TGTGCCAGCAGTGATTGGACAGGGGGTCCCCTGTCAGGGTTCTTC.

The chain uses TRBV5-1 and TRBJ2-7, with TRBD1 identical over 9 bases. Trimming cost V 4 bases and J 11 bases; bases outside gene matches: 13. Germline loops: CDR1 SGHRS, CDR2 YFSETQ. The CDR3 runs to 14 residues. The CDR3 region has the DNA TGCGCCAGCAGCCACCTGACAGGGGGTGAAGAAAAGTACTTC. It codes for CASSHLTGGEEKYF. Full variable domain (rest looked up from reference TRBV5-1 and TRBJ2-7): KAGVTQTPRYLIKTRGQQVTLSCSPISGHRSVSWYQQTPGQGLQFLFEYFSETQRNKGNFPGRFSGRQFSNSRSEMNVSTLELGDSALYLCASSHLTGGEEKYFGPGTRLTVT.

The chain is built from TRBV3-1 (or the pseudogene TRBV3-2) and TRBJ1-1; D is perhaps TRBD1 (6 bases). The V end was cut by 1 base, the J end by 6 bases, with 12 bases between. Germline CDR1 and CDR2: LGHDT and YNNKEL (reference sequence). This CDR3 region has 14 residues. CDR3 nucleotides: TGTGCCAGCAGCCAAGCTGGGGGGGCCCCTGAAGCTTTCTTT. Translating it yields CASSQAGGAPEAFF.

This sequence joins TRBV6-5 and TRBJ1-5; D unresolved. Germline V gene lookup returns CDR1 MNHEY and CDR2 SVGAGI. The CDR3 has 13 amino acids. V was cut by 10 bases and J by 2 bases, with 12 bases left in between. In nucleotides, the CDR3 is TGTGCCACTAGCGACATTGGCAATCAGCCCCAGCATTTT. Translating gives CATSDIGNQPQHF.

The CDR3 DNA follows: TGCGCCAGCAGCTTGGCCGGCGCGGAGACGGGGAATCAGTACTTC. It translates to CASSLAGAETGNQYF. The chain uses TRBV5-1 and TRBJ2-7; the D gene is possibly TRBD2 (5 bases). The CDR3 is made up of 15 amino acids. Germline CDR1 is SGHRS and CDR2 is YFSETQ. The V end was cut by 0 bases, the J end by 10 bases, with 20 bases between.

The CDR3 nucleotides read TGTGCCAGTAGCCGCGGCAGGGGACTATCACGCGGGACCCAGTACTTC. Its translation: CASSRGRGLSRGTQYF. The chain recombines TRBV19 with TRBJ2-5; possibly TRBD2 for D (7 bases). Germline V gene data show CDR1 as LNHDA and CDR2 as SQIVND (reference sequence). The V and J ends lost 6 bases and 7 bases respectively, with 24 bases between them. This CDR3 comprises 16 residues. Complete variable domain (other parts from reference TRBV19 and TRBJ2-5): DGGITQSPKYLFRKEGQNVTLSCEQNLNHDAMYWYRQDPGQGLRLIYYSQIVNDFQKGDIAEGYSVSREKKESFPLTVTSAQKNPTAFYLCASSRGRGLSRGTQYFGPGTRLLVL.

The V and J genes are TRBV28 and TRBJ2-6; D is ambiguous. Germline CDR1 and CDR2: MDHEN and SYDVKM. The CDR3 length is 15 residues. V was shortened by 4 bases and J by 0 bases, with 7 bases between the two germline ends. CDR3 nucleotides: TGTGCCAGCAGTTCTAACCTCTCTGGGGCCAACGTCCTGACTTTC. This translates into CASSSNLSGANVLTF.

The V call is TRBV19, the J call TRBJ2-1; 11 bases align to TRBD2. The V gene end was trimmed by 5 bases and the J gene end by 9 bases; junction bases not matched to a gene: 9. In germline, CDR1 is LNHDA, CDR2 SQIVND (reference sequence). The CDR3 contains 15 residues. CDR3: CASSLTSGSLGEQFF. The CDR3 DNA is TGTGCCAGTAGTCTCACTAGCGGGAGTTTGGGTGAGCAGTTCTTC. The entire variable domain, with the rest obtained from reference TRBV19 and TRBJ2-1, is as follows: DGGITQSPKYLFRKEGQNVTLSCEQNLNHDAMYWYRQDPGQGLRLIYYSQIVNDFQKGDIAEGYSVSREKKESFPLTVTSAQKNPTAFYLCASSLTSGSLGEQFFGPGTRLTVL.

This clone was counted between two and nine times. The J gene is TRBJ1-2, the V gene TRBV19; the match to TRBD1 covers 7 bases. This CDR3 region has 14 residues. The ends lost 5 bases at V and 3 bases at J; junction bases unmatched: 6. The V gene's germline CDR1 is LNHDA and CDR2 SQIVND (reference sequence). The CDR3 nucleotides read TGTGCCAGTAGTCCCGACAGGGTAGACTATGGCTACACCTTC. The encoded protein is CASSPDRVDYGYTF.